This T cell receptor (beta chain) was obtained from a study of cytomegalovirus exposure and HLA in healthy donors. Overall study findings and caveats: Most TCR sequences were rare, but some public TCRs occurred in many donors.

The PCR contained 60 Vbeta and 13 Jbeta primers. Some clones are missing from TCRdb's copy, which holds only in-frame ones; the method was immunoSEQ multiplex PCR. The table records about 200,000 clones, 83% of them present only once. Comment on this clone: As yet, its antigen is unknown.

This CDR3 comprises 14 residues. Germline assignment: CDR1 WSHSY and CDR2 SAAADI. Unmatched junction bases numbered 3, after V lost 6 bases and J lost 7 bases. The sequenced material came from PBMCs. This sequence originates from a girl between 10 and 17 years old in good health and CMV-seronegative. V usage is TRBV10-2 and J usage is TRBJ1-6; 10 positions agree with TRBD1. The CDR3 DNA reads TGCGCCAGCAGCCCGGGACAGGGGAATTCACCCCTCCACTTT. This encodes CASSPGQGNSPLHF.